This T cell receptor (beta chain) derives from a study of T cells in Graves' hyperthyroidism and ophthalmopathy. RNA transcripts gave rise to amplified TCR beta CDR3 regions. HTBI primers drove first-round RT-PCR of the TCR CDR3. TCRdb reprocessed the multiplex PCR reads via MiXCR and lists one record per CDR3 protein. The table includes some 490,000 distinct CDR3 sequences, about 22% detected once. Exclusion criteria comprised uncontrolled infection, other autoimmune disease, pregnancy or lactation. V dropped 5 bases and J dropped 4; count of bases not matched to a gene: 4. CDR3 length: 16 amino acids. This clonotype was detected ten times or more.

The chain links TRBV12-3 or TRBV12-4 to TRBJ2-2; TRBD2 agrees at 13 bases. The sequencing sample was made of blood. The TCR was taken from a woman aged 70-85 years with Graves' ophthalmopathy. The DNA of the CDR3 is TGTGCCAGCAGTCTTGGGACTAGCGGGACCACCGGGGAGCTGTTTTTT. Residues: CASSLGTSGTTGELFF.